A selection of T cell receptor beta chains follows, all from one sample in a study of glioma-infiltrating T cells. TCRdb ran MiXCR on the multiplex PCR reads and lists one entry per CDR3 protein. The table lists about 110,000 distinct CDR3 sequences, less than 30% of them singletons, with approximately 35% in the top ten. Sequencing input: glioma tissue, nonneoplastic brain tissue, or PBMCs (not recorded which). Receptor source: a human donor with low-grade glioma or glioblastoma, undergoing nonglioma brain surgery, or in good health (not recorded which). Each CDR3 is given with its conserved first and last residue. D genes are given only for firm matches. Some rows mark clone size as missing; the rest say once, few, many or name a class of expanded clone.

CDR3 length	clone size	D gene	V gene	J gene	CDR3 protein
13	few	NA	TRBV29-1	TRBJ2-1	CSVTPFGDGEQFF
14	NA	TRBD1	TRBV19	TRBJ1-1	CASRDRNMNTEAFF
17	few	TRBD1	TRBV3-1	TRBJ2-2	CASSLYRDRHSTGELFF
14	NA	TRBD1	TRBV20-1	TRBJ2-1	CSAGDRTSYNEQFF
15	NA	NA	TRBV29-1	TRBJ2-3	CSVGRRNVGTDTQYF
12	NA	NA	TRBV20-1	TRBJ1-5	CRARDSNQPQHF
15	many	TRBD1	TRBV3-1	TRBJ2-7	CASSEPGQGKDEQYF
14	many	NA	TRBV12-3/TRBV12-4	TRBJ1-5	CASSWGQMNRPQHF
16	NA	NA	TRBV6-1	TRBJ1-1	CASSHPLARGTTEAFF
16	NA	NA	TRBV12-3/TRBV12-4	TRBJ2-3	CASNLGPMGGTDTQYF